This entry describes one T cell receptor beta chain. No cognate antigen has been identified for it. No base-level quality is on record; no much larger clone is a single base apart. The CDR3 goes from the cysteine to the phenylalanine over 15 residues. Left in the record is the CDR3 DNA by itself, 45 bases read in frame from the first base. V lost 3 bases and J lost 2 bases; the stretch between them is 11 bases long. Via the germline V gene, CDR1 is SGDLS and CDR2 YYNGEE. In total, more than 500 healthy bone marrow donors made up the cohort. At the time of sampling, all cohort members were nominally healthy, though unrecorded immune exposures were likely present. The donor was CMV seropositive and was included in the group of 250 to 350 seropositive cohort members. Each donor provided a peripheral blood sample, and peripheral blood mononuclear cells were used for TCR beta sequencing. The Qiagen DNeasy Blood Extraction Kit was used to extract genomic DNA from the blood cell samples.

The sample originates from a study of cytomegalovirus exposure and HLA in healthy donors (TCRdb year 2017). At the level of the whole study: According to an earlier analysis of several hundred of the donors, about 179 million T cells yielded over 100 million unique TCR beta sequences and approximately 280 Gb of sequence data. To decide whether each TCR beta V gene segment behaved as functional or pseudogenic, an earlier analysis of some 540 of the donors relied on high-throughput TCR beta sequencing. Donor age, sex, ethnicity and CMV serostatus were collected together with the repertoire data. A later analysis re-analyzed previously published TCR beta repertoires from roughly 600 donors and added high-resolution HLA genotyping to study TCR occurrence patterns. Several DR-DQ haplotypes were handled as single units for association and clustering because linkage in the cohort was strong. The study was designed to test whether signatures of past pathogen exposure could be identified by cataloging public T cell receptors. On average, approximately 250,000 unique TCR beta nucleotide sequences were sequenced per donor among some 430 genotyped donors of the cohort, with about 19% of those sequences being non-productive. A separate validation cohort of over 95 different subjects was used in addition to the approximately 700-subject first cohort. Roughly 310 gigabases of sequencing data and roughly 90 million unique TCR sequences were included in an early release covering under 650 HLA-typed donors. Typing coverage differed by locus: A, B, C, DRB1 and DQB1 were typed in about 629-640 donors, DQA1 in 500 to 550, DPA1 in approximately 600, and DPB1 in 450 to 480. HLA typing covered class I and class II loci at four-digit resolution. In the later analysis, no new phenotypic data were used to find candidate immune exposures; instead, reliance was placed on TCR beta sequences and their occurrence across donors. All discovery cohort repertoires had been generated using a single sequencing platform. To predict cytomegalovirus infection status, the study brought together high-throughput TCR immunosequencing, statistical association of individual TCRs with disease status, and machine learning. Using immunosequencing, the study profiled T cell repertoires from 500 to 800 subjects and related those repertoires to cytomegalovirus serostatus. The genetic ancestry cluster associated with self-reported Caucasian donors included around four fifths of the roughly 400 genotyped donors. A later genetic analysis used genome-wide SNP genotypes for about 55% of the 666 donors, treating that subset as a discovery cohort.

The receptor library was made with the immunoSEQ multiplex PCR assay. The multiplex PCR relied on a mix of 60 forward primers for TCR Vbeta segments and 13 reverse primers for TCR Jbeta segments. A multiplex PCR assay on genomic DNA amplified the CDR3 region of rearranged TCR beta genes. The Illumina HiSeq System was used to sequence the amplified TCR beta libraries as 87-base-pair reads. The authors processed their data as follows. In a later analysis, about 80 million unique TCR beta chains were counted across the 500 to 850 repertoires, and around 10 million of these chains were shared by at least two donors. To remove PCR and sequencing errors, raw reads were error-corrected and collapsed into unique sequences using a nearest-neighbor algorithm that merged closely related sequences. CDR3 sequences were aligned to IMGT reference sequences to assign V, D and J gene segments. For a sequence to be retained, a match of at least six nucleotides was required to both a V gene segment and a J gene segment. A rearrangement counted as productive if the CDR3 had no stop codons and remained in frame with V and J, and every other rearrangement counted as non-productive. CDR3 was defined by IMGT convention, running from the second conserved V-encoded cysteine to the conserved J-encoded phenylalanine. Sequences without an unambiguous match to a single V gene segment were excluded from the earlier analysis of a few hundred of the donors. In an earlier analysis of about 590 of the donors, a V segment was called functional when productive rearrangements were above 56.7%, and segregating when the standard deviation between donors exceeded 5%. A statistical classification framework was developed to diagnose cytomegalovirus status using the catalog of TCR beta chain sequences. In a later analysis, TCR nucleotide sequences were compared against IMGT/GENE-DB human TR gene sequences so that V and J genes could be assigned. Using the TCRdist pipeline, a later analysis assigned CDR3 sequences along with most-parsimonious VDJ recombination scenarios. In a later analysis, each TCR beta chain was defined by its CDR3 amino acid sequence together with its V-gene family, and reads lacking a unique V-gene family were excluded. In a later analysis, fewer than 600 highly shared, low-generation-probability nucleotide sequences were removed to address suspected cross-contamination and a sequencing artifact. In a later analysis, a clonal expansion index was calculated for each public chain from normalized within-repertoire ranks of inferred template counts. In a later analysis, generation probabilities were computed using a VDJ recombination model fitted to out-of-frame rearrangements, and the results were checked against IGoR. In a later analysis, hypergeometric tests were used to score TCR-TCR, TCR-HLA and TCR-CMV co-occurrence, with a repertoire-size bias correction applied to TCR pairs. In a later analysis, false discovery rates were estimated by permuting HLA or CMV assignments 20 times. In a later analysis, co-occurring TCRs were grouped using DBSCAN, and TCRdist sequence similarity was added for clustering within HLA-allele-positive subsets. Repertoires with fewer than 30,000 or more than 120,000 public chains were left out of co-occurrence clustering, as were five repertoires with anomalous nucleotide sharing. TCRdb retrieved this table from immuneACCESS and kept in-frame rearrangements only. Not all clones are present; in checked studies, unresolved V genes account for under half, and no reason is known for the remainder. The D gene and trimming were derived from the DNA, and the V and J assignments and clone size from that table. In this sample the table shows around 130,000 clones, about 71% of which occur a single time. Of the sample, 2% to 3% is held by the ten largest clones.

Results the study describes overall, beyond this receptor: The study listed 150 to 200 TCR beta chains as associated with cytomegalovirus. In both the original and validation cohorts, the classifier was reported to diagnose cytomegalovirus status with high specificity and sensitivity. Only TCR beta chains were sequenced in this cohort, and the absence of alpha or paired-chain data limited detectable features. According to a later analysis, parvovirus B19, influenza, CMV and Epstein-Barr virus appeared linked to several top co-occurrence clusters. An association between a missense DCLRE1C variant and V-gene and J-gene trimming of TCR beta chains was found in a later genetic analysis and replicated in an independent cohort. For the cohort, immune exposure information was limited to CMV serostatus. Because HLA typing was unavailable for some donors at each locus, only the typed subset was used in association tests. Linkage disequilibrium might explain the correlated functional status among segregating V segments, but an unknown experimental factor could not be ruled out. Presence/absence analyses assumed roughly uniform sequencing depth across donors, an assumption that may not hold. A further reported finding was that TCR beta sequences accurately predicted the HLA-A and HLA-B alleles for most subjects in the first cohort. In an earlier analysis of approximately 590 of the donors, most TCR beta V segments were observed in productive rearrangements about 90% or about 30% of the time, broadly matching IMGT annotations. Assigning TCR associations to individual alleles was difficult when HLA alleles, especially DR and DQ, strongly co-occurred. The sequencing pipeline was judged likely to have produced a cluster of highly shared sequence variants as a technical artifact. Compared with equally common non-associated chains, HLA-associated TCR beta chains in a later analysis were more clonally expanded and had lower generation probabilities. While some public TCRs were present in many individuals, most TCR sequences turned up only very rarely across donors. Some IMGT-functional V segments, including TRBV6-2 and TRBV6-3, could not be distinguished by the 87-base-pair reads and were therefore excluded. It was suggested by the authors that the approach could potentially be generalized to other disease states and immunological phenotypes. In a later genetic analysis, fewer N-insertions in productive TCRs were reported among donors in an Asian-associated ancestry cluster than the 666-donor mean. Three of the identified cytomegalovirus-associated TCR beta chains were confirmed in vitro to be specific for cytomegalovirus antigens. In a later analysis, the rate of TCR association differed among HLA loci, with DRB1 alleles having the most associated TCRs and HLA-C alleles having the fewest. Most CMV-associated TCR beta chains appeared to be HLA-restricted in a later analysis, and the HLA associations seemed to be driven largely by CMV exposure. Specific HLA alleles were associated with around 18,000 TCR beta sequences at a false discovery rate of 0.05 in a later analysis. About 17 rarely observed V segments, including chromosome 9 orphons, were excluded from the earlier analysis of approximately 500 of the donors because counts were too low.

Recombination joined TRBV9 with TRBJ1-4, with the D gene not confidently named. The sequencing input was PBMCs. The TCR originated in a woman in her fifties or sixties in good health and CMV-seropositive. CDR3 region: CASSAGSSTNEKLFF. Read as DNA, the sequence is TGTGCCAGCAGCGCGGGTAGTTCTACTAATGAAAAACTGTTTTTT. Where the CDR3 stops, the reference TRBV9 and TRBJ1-4 genes take over; the full variable domain is DSGVTQTPKHLITATGQRVTLRCSPRSGDLSVYWYQQSLDQGLQFLIQYYNGEERAKGNILERFSAQQFPDLHSELNLSSLELGDSALYFCASSAGSSTNEKLFFGSGTQLSVL.